This entry lists 13 T cell receptor beta chains sequenced from one sample in a study of neurological immune-mediated disorders. TCRdb reprocessed the 5' RACE reads via MiXCR and lists one record per CDR3 protein. The sample lists tens of thousands of distinct CDR3 sequences; 4.5% were seen once. Sequences were obtained from PBMCs. The receptors were gathered from a young man with multiple sclerosis.

This clonotype appeared many times. V usage is TRBV5-1 and J usage is TRBJ1-1; the D gene is possibly TRBD1 (6 bases). The CDR3 sequence is 15 residues long. Germline CDR1 SGHRS, CDR2 YFSETQ. V lost 0 bases and J lost 1, with 10 bases in between. The CDR3 spells CASSLVGGRNTEAFF. The CDR3 nucleotides read TGCGCCAGCAGCTTGGTTGGGGGGCGGAACACTGAAGCTTTCTTT.

In this sample, this clonotype turned up many times. The DNA for the CDR3 is TGCAGTGCTAGAGATCCCCAGGGGGCCTACAATGAGCAGTTCTTC. Its translation is CSARDPQGAYNEQFF. V and J are TRBV20-1 and TRBJ2-1, with TRBD1 matching 7 bases. Per the germline V gene, CDR1 is DFQATT and CDR2 is SNEGSKA (reference sequence). The CDR3 is made up of 15 amino acids. The V segment lost 0 bases and the J segment 2 bases; nucleotides outside the gene matches: 4.

This clonotype has a count of ten or more. The chain uses TRBV20-1 and TRBJ1-1; no clear D. Trimming took off 0 bases at V and 1 base at J, with 9 bases between the two ends. Germline CDR1 and CDR2: DFQATT and SNEGSKA (reference sequence). The CDR3 length is 14 residues. CDR3 sequence reads: CSARDRGRNTEAFF. The CDR3 DNA follows: TGCAGTGCTAGAGATCGAGGTCGGAACACTGAAGCTTTCTTT.

The rearrangement uses TRBV20-1 and TRBJ2-3, with TRBD2 identical over 8 bases. CDR1 DFQATT and CDR2 SNEGSKA come from the germline V gene (reference sequence). This CDR3 is 14 amino acids long. Trimming took 5 bases from V and 4 from J; bases not matched to a gene: 8. The CDR3 DNA follows: TGCAGTGCTTCCCTTCGGGGGGGGTCAGATACGCAGTATTTT. It encodes CSASLRGGSDTQYF.

This clonotype has just a few counts. The chain has TRBV5-1 and TRBJ2-3; D perhaps matches TRBD2 (6 bases). Germline loops: CDR1 SGHRS, CDR2 YFSETQ. The V end was cut by 5 bases, the J end by 5 bases, with 12 bases between. The CDR3 is 13 residues long. DNA of the CDR3: TGCGCCAGCAGGGGTCAGGGAGGAGATACGCAGTATTTT. The encoded protein is CASRGQGGDTQYF. The full variable domain, with the rest looked up from reference TRBV5-1 and TRBJ2-3, is KAGVTQTPRYLIKTRGQQVTLSCSPISGHRSVSWYQQTPGQGLQFLFEYFSETQRNKGNFPGRFSGRQFSNSRSEMNVSTLELGDSALYLCASRGQGGDTQYFGPGTRLTVL.

About this clonotype: This may come from a read error, since a much larger clone is one base off. The genes are TRBV5-1 and TRBJ1-1; TRBD1 might be the D (5 bases). Germline CDR1 SGHRS, CDR2 YFSETQ. The CDR3 is 17 residues long. The CDR3 region has the DNA TGCGCCAGCAGCCAGGGCCTGCTAAGGAACCGAAACACTGAAACTTTCTTT. Translation gives CASSQGLLRNRNTETFF.

The chain uses TRBV10-3 and TRBJ1-1, with D hard to call. Germline assignment: CDR1 ENHRY and CDR2 SYGVKD. The V end was cut by 3 bases, the J end by 5 bases, with 13 bases between. The CDR3 covers 14 residues. DNA for the CDR3: TGTGCCATCAGTGAAGAAGGGAGGAGGACTGAAGCTTTCTTT. This codes for CAISEEGRRTEAFF.

The V and J genes are TRBV6-1 and TRBJ2-1; TRBD2 agrees at 14 bases. Losses at the gene ends were 5 bases for V and 6 bases for J; bases not matched to a gene: 9. The CDR3 covers 17 residues. In germline, CDR1 is MNHNS, CDR2 SASEGT. The CDR3 DNA sequence: TGTGCCAGCAGTCCCGGGACTAGCGGGGGACCTCTCAATGAGCAGTTCTTC. Its protein product is CASSPGTSGGPLNEQFF.

V gene TRBV7-9 combines with J gene TRBJ1-1; maybe TRBD1 (5 bases). The CDR3 totals 18 residues. Germline V gives CDR1 SEHNR, CDR2 FQNEAQ (reference sequence). Trimming pared 5 bases from V and 0 bases from J, leaving 22 bases between. This chain's CDR3 is CASSNTSTGGSVNTEAFF. The CDR3 DNA reads as TGTGCCAGCAGCAATACCTCGACGGGGGGTTCGGTGAACACTGAAGCTTTCTTT.

Ten or more counts support this clonotype. The chain has TRBV5-6 and TRBJ2-7; no clear D. This CDR3 has 12 residues. V lost 0 bases to trimming and J lost 2 bases, with 3 bases between them. Germline CDR1 is SGHDT and CDR2 is YYEEEE. For the CDR3, the DNA is TGTGCCAGCAGCTTGGAAACCTACGAGCAGTACGTC. It translates to CASSLETYEQYV.

Note on this clonotype: A much more abundant neighbour one base away suggests this may be a read error. The chain combines TRBV7-8 with TRBJ2-2; a weak D match, TRBD2 (5 bases). This CDR3 has 12 residues. Germline assignment: CDR1 SGHVS and CDR2 FQNEAQ. The CDR3 DNA reads as TGTACCAGCAGCGGCCACACCGGGGAGCTGTTTTTT. It yields the protein CTSSGHTGELFF.

This clonotype has ten or more counts. The chain recombines TRBV7-2 with TRBJ2-7, with a tentative D call TRBD1 (6 bases). This CDR3 is built from 16 residues. Trimming took 5 bases from V and 0 from J, leaving 17 bases between them. CDR1 SGHTA and CDR2 FQGNSA come from the germline V gene. CDR3: CASSLEDSILSYEQYF. CDR3 nucleotide sequence: TGTGCCAGCAGCCTTGAGGACAGTATCCTCTCCTACGAGCAGTACTTC.

This clonotype was counted a few times. The chain couples TRBV6-6 to TRBJ1-5, with D hard to call. Trimming took off 5 bases at V and 3 bases at J, with 5 bases between the two ends. Germline CDR1 is MNHNY and CDR2 is SVGAGI (reference sequence). The CDR3 runs 12 residues. The CDR3 loop is CASSGPNQPQHF. The CDR3 nucleotides are TGTGCCAGCAGTGGGCCCAATCAGCCCCAGCATTTT.